This TCR beta chain was captured by sequencing in a study of T-cell reconstitution after alpha-beta-depleted transplantation in children. Findings and caveats of the study: Some patients owed their high day-60 TCRbeta diversity to surviving recipient T cells and thymic progenitors. Several hundred rapidly expanded clones from non-depleted graft cells reportedly supplied alpha-beta T cells about two months post-transplant. Newly produced T cells mostly provided counts and TCRbeta diversity after one year, as hyperexpanded clones declined.

V dropped 5 bases and J dropped 4 bases, with 14 bases sitting between them. The CDR3 contains 14 residues. Researchers prepared the TCRbeta library using unique molecular identifiers, the study reports. TCRdb called the PCR reads again in MiXCR, with one record for every CDR3 protein. The sample has about 32,000 distinct CDR3 sequences; under 8% are singletons. In its sample, this clonotype was seen many times. What it binds is unknown. The input for sequencing was peripheral blood, taken 60 days after TCRalphabeta/CD19-depleted stem cell transplant. The receptor was derived from a child under two years old who had a stem cell transplant for acute myeloid leukemia, so the T cells may come from the graft donor. The chain is built from TRBV12-3 or TRBV12-4 and TRBJ1-2; no reliable D call. The CDR3 reads CASSGPNPSYGYTF. The CDR3, as DNA: TGTGCCAGCAGTGGACCCAACCCGTCCTATGGCTACACCTTC.